This T cell receptor (beta chain) originates from a study of T-cell reconstitution after alpha-beta-depleted transplantation in children. CDR3 length: 16 amino acids. Germline V gives CDR1 SGDLS, CDR2 YYNGEE. The junction had 5 bases not matched to a gene; V was cut back by 4 bases and J by 0 bases. Unique molecular identifiers were incorporated when the TCRbeta library was constructed. TCRdb re-derived calls from the PCR reads in MiXCR, one entry per CDR3 protein. The sample includes around 490,000 distinct CDR3 sequences, more than 9.5% of them seen just once. This specimen consisted of PBMCs, mostly from graft donor cells, obtained 180 days after TCRalphabeta/CD19-depleted stem cell transplant. This receptor was obtained from a female patient aged 2-9 years who had a stem cell transplant for aplastic anemia, so the T cells may come from the graft donor. The rearrangement uses TRBV9 and TRBJ2-3; the match to TRBD2 covers 10 bases. CDR3 DNA sequence: TGTGCCAGCAGCAACGGACTAGCGGCTAGCACAGATACGCAGTATTTT. It specifies CASSNGLAASTDTQYF.